These 23 T cell receptor beta chains were sequenced from one sample in a study of tumor-infiltrating lymphocytes in primary liver carcinoma. The researchers obtained blood RNA from unsorted whole blood and also extracted germline DNA. A constant-region primer served to make TCR beta cDNA from about 500 ng total RNA. Modified slightly, ARM-PCR produced TCR beta libraries over three nested multiplex PCR rounds. TRBV1-TRBV30 forward primers and a C-beta reverse primer were used in the first two PCR rounds, which each ran for ten to eleven cycles. TCRdb passed the multiplex PCR reads through MiXCR, listing each CDR3 protein once. Of fewer than 400,000 distinct CDR3 sequences in the sample, approximately 60% were seen once. Sequencing input: peripheral blood. The receptors here all came from a middle-aged man with primary liver carcinoma and hepatitis B virus infection.

There are a few counts of this clonotype. The chain joins TRBV5-4 to TRBJ2-7, with TRBD2 matching over 10 bases. The germline gives CDR1 SGHNT, CDR2 YYREEE (reference sequence). The CDR3 length is 16 residues. With V trimmed by 0 bases and J by 3 bases, 6 bases remained unmatched. CDR3 nucleotide sequence: TGTGCCAGCAGCTTGGCTCGCGCTAGCGGGAGCTACGAGCAGTACTTC. Its protein product is CASSLARASGSYEQYF.

Of note for this clonotype: Being one base from a much bigger clone, this may be a read error. The chain employs TRBV10-3 and TRBJ2-7; D is uncertain. The CDR3 is made up of 14 amino acids. Germline CDR1 ENHRY, CDR2 SYGVKD. CDR3 DNA sequence: TGTGCCATCAGTGAGTCATTGGAACTCTACGAGCAGCACTTC. Its translation is CAISESLELYEQHF.

In its sample, this clonotype was seen many times. The chain links TRBV11-1 to TRBJ2-3; weak D call: TRBD2 (5 bases). Trimming stripped 5 bases from V and 5 bases from J, with 20 bases between. The germline CDR1 and CDR2 sequences are SGHAT and FQDESV (reference sequence). The CDR3 has 16 amino acids. The CDR3 protein is CASSRGGVGGLDTQYF. DNA for the CDR3: TGTGCCAGCAGCCGTGGTGGCGTAGGAGGTCTAGATACGCAGTATTTT.

As to this clonotype: At one end, the junction sequence differs from germline, possibly due to a read error. The chain couples TRBV11-2 to TRBJ1-2; TRBD1 might be the D (5 bases). The germline CDR1 and CDR2 sequences are SGHAT and FQNNGV. CDR3 length equals 17 residues. The CDR3 DNA is TGTGCCAGTAGCTTAGCCAGGCTCGGGGGGACTCACTATGGCTACACCTTC. This gives the protein CASSLARLGGTHYGYTF. Using reference TRBV11-2 and TRBJ1-2 for the parts outside the CDR3, the full variable domain is EAGVAQSPRYKIIEKRQSVAFWCNPISGHATLYWYQQILGQGPKLLIQFQNNGVVDDSQLPKDRFSAERLKGVDSTLKIQPAKLEDSAVYLCASSLARLGGTHYGYTFGSGTRLTVV.

Note on this clonotype: Mismatch with germline at one junction end may stem from a read error. V is TRBV6-5 and J is TRBJ2-2; 10 bases are shared with TRBD2. The germline V gene has CDR1 MNHEY and CDR2 SVGAGI. CDR3 length: 18 amino acids. The CDR3: CASSYKGLAYANTRELFF. CDR3 coding DNA: TGTGCCAGCAGTTACAAGGGACTAGCGTACGCGAACACCAGGGAGCTGTTTTTT.

Note on this clonotype: The conserved closing phenylalanine or tryptophan is absent in this CDR3, likely reflecting a read error. The chain carries TRBV11-1 and TRBJ2-1; D gene unclear. The CDR3 totals 13 residues. CDR1 SGHAT and CDR2 FQDESV come from the germline V gene (reference sequence). The CDR3 DNA sequence: TGTGACAGCAGCTTGGCACTATACAATGAGCAGTTCCTC. Translating it yields CDSSLALYNEQFL.

This clonotype appeared once. V is TRBV28 and J is TRBJ1-5; 7 bases fit TRBD1. Germline CDR1 MDHEN, CDR2 SYDVKM. This CDR3 is 15 amino acids long. J gave up 2 bases and V 5 bases, and 6 bases lay outside the gene matches. The CDR3 nucleotides read TGTGCCAGCAGTAAGACAGGGCTCGGCAATCAGCCCCAGCATTTT. Translation: CASSKTGLGNQPQHF. Combining the CDR3 with reference TRBV28 and TRBJ1-5 gives the whole variable domain DVKVTQSSRYLVKRTGEKVFLECVQDMDHENMFWYRQDPGLGLRLIYFSYDVKMKEKGDIPEGYSVSREKKERFSLILESASTNQTSMYLCASSKTGLGNQPQHFGDGTRLSIL.

The CDR3 sequence is CASSSATGTGVGYTF. The CDR3 DNA reads TGTGCCAGCAGCTCCGCTACCGGGACAGGGGTTGGCTACACCTTC. The V and J genes are TRBV13 and TRBJ1-2, with TRBD1 matching over 10 bases. J gave up 7 bases and V 4 bases, and 9 bases lay outside the gene matches. The germline V gene encodes CDR1 PRHDT and CDR2 FYEKMQ (reference sequence). This CDR3 region has 15 residues.

The chain joins TRBV11-2 to TRBJ2-7, with TRBD1 matching 8 bases. Germline CDR1 is SGHAT and CDR2 is FQNNGV. V trimming: 4 bases; J trimming: 13 bases; junction bases outside the gene matches: 21. The CDR3 runs to 16 residues. CDR3 DNA sequence: TGTGCCAGCAGCTCCCTGGACAGGGATGGGTCCTACGAGCGTTACTTC. Amino acids: CASSSLDRDGSYERYF.

As to this clonotype: With a much larger clone just one base away, this may be a read error. The genes are TRBV12-3 or TRBV12-4 and TRBJ2-7; the D is unclear. This CDR3 region has 12 residues. Trimming cost V 2 bases and J 10 bases, with 12 bases left between them. CDR3 region: CASSLSPAYQYF. In DNA, the CDR3 is TGTGCCAGCAGTTTATCCCCAGCGTACCAGTACTTC.

This clonotype has at least ten counts. The chain is built from TRBV5-4 and TRBJ2-7; D ambiguous. Trimming removed 0 bases from V and 2 bases from J, with 6 bases in between. This CDR3 has 13 amino acids. Looked up from germline, CDR1 is SGHNT and CDR2 is YYREEE (reference sequence). The CDR3 here is CASSLGGTYEQYF. In DNA, the CDR3 is TGTGCCAGCAGCTTGGGGGGTACCTACGAGCAGTACTTC.

Points on this clonotype: A much larger clone lies a single base off, so this may be a read error. The rearrangement joins TRBV6-1 to TRBJ1-2; D gene ambiguous. This CDR3 has 11 amino acids. Germline values: CDR1 MNHNS, CDR2 SASEGT. Deletions cut 7 bases from V and 7 bases from J, with 10 bases between. The CDR3 here is CASTDFAGYTF. The CDR3 bases are TGTGCCAGCACTGACTTTGCTGGCTACACCTTC.

This clonotype was counted once. The chain links TRBV28 to TRBJ2-1; 8 bases are a match to TRBD2. The CDR3 totals 19 residues. Germline V CDR1 and CDR2: MDHEN, SYDVKM. V gave up 4 bases and J gave up 2 bases; unmatched junction bases: 16. The CDR3 protein is CASSSTDTGTRITYNEQFF. The CDR3, as DNA: TGTGCCAGCAGTTCCACAGATACCGGGACTAGGATCACCTACAATGAGCAGTTCTTC.

This chain connects TRBV7-9 to TRBJ1-2; 9 bases agree with TRBD1. The germline CDR1 and CDR2 sequences are SEHNR and FQNEAQ (reference sequence). This CDR3 is built from 14 residues. V shed 5 bases, J shed 8 bases, and the junction held 9 bases outside the gene matches. CDR3 protein: CASSQGQGNRGYTF. The CDR3 region has the DNA TGTGCCAGCAGCCAGGGACAGGGCAATCGAGGCTACACCTTC. Full variable domain (missing parts from reference TRBV7-9 and TRBJ1-2): DTGVSQNPRHKITKRGQNVTFRCDPISEHNRLYWYRQTLGQGPEFLTYFQNEAQLEKSRLLSDRFSAERPKGSFSTLEIQRTEQGDSAMYLCASSQGQGNRGYTFGSGTRLTVV.

The rearrangement uses TRBV12-3 or TRBV12-4 and TRBJ2-3, with D perhaps given as TRBD1 or TRBD2 (6 bases each). The V end was cut by 7 bases, the J end by 0 bases, with 20 bases between. The CDR3 is 17 residues long. The CDR3 nucleotides read TGTGCCAGCACCTCTAGGGGGGTCAGGTCTAGCACAGATACGCAGTATTTT. This gives the protein CASTSRGVRSSTDTQYF.

Comments on this clonotype: The junction departs from the called germline gene at one end, perhaps through a read error. DNA of the CDR3: TGTGACAGCAGTTTCTCCGGAAGGCGGGTCAGGGAACTGTTTTTT. Protein product: CDSSFSGRRVRELFF. The genes are TRBV28 and TRBJ2-2; the D call may be TRBD1 or TRBD2 (5 bases each). Germline V gives CDR1 MDHEN, CDR2 SYDVKM. CDR3 size: 15 residues.

In this sample, this clonotype turned up once. This may arise from a read error, as a much more abundant clone is one base away. The missing conserved phenylalanine or tryptophan at the end of this CDR3 makes a read error likely. This sequence joins TRBV29-1 and TRBJ1-1; 8 bases are shared with TRBD1. Germline V gene lookup returns CDR1 SQVTM and CDR2 ANQGSEA. The trim removed 6 bases at V and 0 bases at J, leaving 6 bases unmatched. The CDR3 is 14 amino acids. The CDR3 bases are TGCAGCGTGGTTGGACAGGGATTGAACACTGAAGCTTTCGTT. This sequence encodes CSVVGQGLNTEAFV.

With regard to this clonotype: At one boundary the junction diverges from the germline segment, which might be a read error. The rearrangement uses TRBV11-2 and TRBJ2-2; D tentatively reads TRBD1 or TRBD2 (5 bases each). CDR3 length equals 13 residues. Germline loops: CDR1 SGHAT, CDR2 FQNNGV. The CDR3 here is CANSLAGSGVLFF. The CDR3, as DNA: TGTGCCAACAGCTTAGCAGGGTCCGGGGTGCTGTTTTTT. The variable domain in full, completed from reference TRBV11-2 and TRBJ2-2, reads EAGVAQSPRYKIIEKRQSVAFWCNPISGHATLYWYQQILGQGPKLLIQFQNNGVVDDSQLPKDRFSAERLKGVDSTLKIQPAKLEDSAVYLCANSLAGSGVLFFGEGSRLTVL.

With respect to this clonotype: The junction departs from the called germline gene at one end, perhaps through a read error. V is TRBV7-8 and J is TRBJ1-4; 9 nucleotides line up with TRBD1. The CDR3 runs 19 residues. Per germline, CDR1 SGHVS and CDR2 FQNEAQ. The DNA for the CDR3 is TGTGCCAGCAGCTTAGACATTACAGGGGGCCGCTCAACTAATGAAAAAGTGTTTTTT. This encodes CASSLDITGGRSTNEKVFF.

The chain recombines TRBV5-1 with TRBJ1-5, with D possibly TRBD1 on 6 matching bases. Looked up from germline, CDR1 is SGHRS and CDR2 is YFSETQ. V lost 1 base and J 6 bases, leaving 14 bases between the germline ends. The CDR3 extends over 15 amino acids. For the CDR3, the DNA is TGCGCCAGCAGCTTGATCGGGGGCGAGGTTCAGCCCCAGCATTTT. As protein: CASSLIGGEVQPQHF.

Turning to this clonotype: It may be a read error: a sequence one base away is much more abundant. J is TRBJ2-3 and V is TRBV12-3 or TRBV12-4; no definite D call. This CDR3 contains 15 residues. CDR3 sequence: CASSLVGSYPDTQCF. CDR3 in DNA: TGTGCCAGCAGTTTAGTCGGTAGCTACCCAGATACGCAGTGTTTT.

Ten or more counts support this clonotype. The V and J genes are TRBV4-2 and TRBJ2-3; 11 bases match TRBD2. With V trimmed by 0 bases and J by 5 bases, 4 bases remained unmatched. The CDR3 contains 16 residues. CDR1 is LGHNA and CDR2 is YNFKEQ in the germline V gene. This chain's CDR3 is CASSQEIAGGLDTQYF. The CDR3 DNA follows: TGTGCCAGCAGCCAAGAGATAGCGGGAGGGTTAGATACGCAGTATTTT.

Worth noting for this clonotype: One junction end disagrees with the germline gene, perhaps due to a read error. The chain is built from TRBV11-3 and TRBJ2-5; TRBD1 matches at 10 bases. The CDR3 has 15 amino acids. Looked up from germline, CDR1 is SGHNT and CDR2 is YENEEA. The CDR3 loop is CASNPGTGERETLYF. In DNA form, the CDR3 reads TGTGCCAGCAACCCCGGGACAGGGGAAAGAGAGACCCTGTACTTC. Full variable domain (rest looked up from reference TRBV11-3 and TRBJ2-5): EAGVVQSPRYKIIEKKQPVAFWCNPISGHNTLYWYLQNLGQGPELLIRYENEEAVDDSQLPKDRFSAERLKGVDSTLKIQPAELGDSAVYLCASNPGTGERETLYFGPGTRLLVL.